One TCR beta chain is described in this entry. The antigen is unknown. This sample was taken from a study of monozygotic twins with inflammatory bowel disease. Overall study results and limits: Ultimately, a single strong signal or clonotype associated with IBD was not supported.

TCRalpha and TCRbeta cDNA underwent two nested PCRs of 16 and 9 cycles. Each CDR3 protein gets one entry in TCRdb, which reprocessed the 5' RACE reads and gives no DNA. Here the sample table reports 330,000 or so distinct CDR3 sequences. The clonotype comes from a human donor with ulcerative colitis or Crohn's disease, or a healthy co-twin of an affected twin (not recorded which). Sequences were obtained from blood.

The CDR3: CASTLSGRDTQYF. The chain carries TRBV12-3 or TRBV12-4 and TRBJ2-3; the D gene TCRdb calls, TRBD2, cannot be checked with no DNA. The CDR3 length is 13 residues.